In its sample, the clone carrying this TCR beta chain was seen many times. The sample belongs to a study of neurological immune-mediated disorders. TCRdb independently ran MiXCR on the 5' RACE reads; one entry per CDR3 protein. The sample includes 70,000 to 75,000 distinct CDR3 sequences, roughly 15% of them seen just once. This CDR3 has 16 residues. V gave up 0 bases and J gave up 0 bases, with 10 bases separating them. The germline V gene encodes CDR1 SGHRS and CDR2 YFSETQ. Time point reported: longitudinal time-point 1 (baseline). Sequenced material: PBMCs. The TCR comes from a female donor with HTLV-1-associated myelopathy (HAM/TSP). The chain couples TRBV5-1 to TRBJ2-1, with D possibly called TRBD1 or TRBD2 (6 bases each). The DNA for the CDR3 is TGCGCCAGCAGCTTGGAATGGGGGGCCTCCTACAATGAGCAGTTCTTC. Translation: CASSLEWGASYNEQFF.